These T cell receptor beta chains were read from a single sample in a study of cytomegalovirus exposure and HLA in healthy donors. Sequenced by immunoSEQ multiplex PCR; TCRdb stores in-frame clones only, minus some. The sample has about 260,000 clones, roughly 87% seen once; the top ten hold under 4%. Input material: PBMCs. Source of these receptors: a woman under 40 in good health and CMV-seronegative. Each CDR3 is given with its conserved first and last residue. D genes are given only for firm matches. Size tells how often a clone was seen (once, few, many) or the class of an expanded clone, and some rows leave it out.

>-|TRBJ1-4|TRBV4-2|TRBD1
TGTGCCAGCAGCCAAGTCGGAGACGGGACAGGAGGATCAACTAATGAAAAACTGTTTTTT
CASSQVGDGTGGSTNEKLFF
>-|TRBJ2-7|TRBV29-1|TRBD1
TGCAGCGTCAATGGACAGGGTCGCTACGAGCAGTACTTC
CSVNGQGRYEQYF
>-|TRBJ2-3|TRBV29-1|-
TGCAGCGTTGACGGGCAAGGGAGAGATACGCAGTATTTT
CSVDGQGRDTQYF
>few|TRBJ2-7|TRBV21-1|-
TGTGCCAACCTGCTTGGGACTAGTTTGTACGAGCAGTACTTC
CANLLGTSLYEQYF
>-|TRBJ2-7|TRBV5-1|-
TGCGCCAGCAGCTTGGACGCCAGCTCCTACGAGCAGTACTTC
CASSLDASSYEQYF
>-|TRBJ1-5|TRBV27|-
TGTGCCAGCAGTTTAGTGGGCCAGCCCCAGCATTTT
CASSLVGQPQHF
>-|TRBJ2-7|TRBV20-1|-
TGCAGTGCTACGTTGCCCGGCGAGCAGTACTTC
CSATLPGEQYF
>-|TRBJ2-5|TRBV7-2|-
TGTGCCAGCAGCTTAGAGGCCGGAACCCAGTACTTC
CASSLEAGTQYF
>-|TRBJ2-2|TRBV7-6|-
TGTGCCAGCAGCTTAGCGCCCCCCCCTAACACCGGGGAGCTGTTTTTT
CASSLAPPPNTGELFF
>-|TRBJ1-4|TRBV7-9|TRBD1
TGTGCCAGCAGCTTATACGGACAGGAGACTGAAAAACTGTTTTTT
CASSLYGQETEKLFF
>-|TRBJ2-7|TRBV4-3|TRBD2
TGCGCCAGCAGCCAAGATGTTAGCGGGAGCTACGAGCAGTACTTC
CASSQDVSGSYEQYF
>once|TRBJ2-7|TRBV6-5|TRBD2
TGTGCCAGCAGTCGGACTAGCGGCCCCTCCTACGAGCAGTACTTC
CASSRTSGPSYEQYF
>-|TRBJ2-1|TRBV27|-
TGTGCCAGCAGTTTAGGCGGGACTGGATACAATGAGCAGTTCTTC
CASSLGGTGYNEQFF
>-|TRBJ2-3|TRBV9|-
TGTGCCAGCAGCGTAGGGGACTGGTCTAACGCGCAGTATTTT
CASSVGDWSNAQYF
>-|TRBJ2-7|TRBV5-1|-
TGCGCCAGCAGCCGGGAGACCCAGCGCCACGAGCAGTACTTC
CASSRETQRHEQYF
>-|TRBJ1-2|TRBV28|-
TGTGCCAGCAGAATCGGACAGACTGCTCCCTATGGCTACACCTTC
CASRIGQTAPYGYTF
>-|TRBJ2-5|TRBV5-1|TRBD2
TGCGCCAGCAGCCGACTAGCGGGATTAGAGACCCAGTACTTC
CASSRLAGLETQYF
>-|TRBJ2-2|TRBV27|-
TGTGCCAGCAGTTTTGGGACCGGGGAGCTGTTTTTT
CASSFGTGELFF
>-|TRBJ2-5|TRBV28|-
TGTGCCAGCAGTTTAGGCTACCAAGAGACCCAGTACTTC
CASSLGYQETQYF
>-|TRBJ2-7|TRBV9|-
TGTGCCAGCAGCGTAGGGAAGGGGGGGTCAAGCTACGAGCAGTACTTC
CASSVGKGGSSYEQYF
>-|TRBJ2-7|TRBV15|-
TGTGCCACCAGCAGAGATCCCGCCTGGGACGAGCAGTACTTC
CATSRDPAWDEQYF
>-|TRBJ2-7|TRBV7-6|-
TGTGCCAGCAGCCCCGGATGGGACGAGCAGTACTTC
CASSPGWDEQYF
>-|TRBJ2-5|TRBV7-3|TRBD2
TGTGCCAGCAGCCAGCAGGGACTAGCGGGAGAGACCCAGTACTTC
CASSQQGLAGETQYF
>once|TRBJ2-2|TRBV12-5|TRBD1
TGTGCTAGTGGTCCGGGGACAGGTTGGACCGGGGAGCTGTTTTTT
CASGPGTGWTGELFF
>-|TRBJ2-6|TRBV2|-
TGTGCCAGCAACAGGGGCCAAGCGGGTGGGGCCAACGTCCTGACTTTC
CASNRGQAGGANVLTF
>-|TRBJ2-7|TRBV28|-
TGTGCCAGCAGCCAAGGACTACCCTACGAGCAGTACTTC
CASSQGLPYEQYF
>-|TRBJ2-1|TRBV30|TRBD2
TGTGCCTGGAGCCGCGGGACTAGCGCTGACAATGAGCAGTTCTTC
CAWSRGTSADNEQFF
>-|TRBJ2-7|TRBV10-3|TRBD2
TGTGCCATCAGTGATCCGGGACTAGCGGGAGGCGAGCAGTACTTC
CAISDPGLAGGEQYF
>-|TRBJ2-1|TRBV18|-
TGTGCCAGCTCACCAGGGCTATTCTCCTACAATGAGCAGTTCTTC
CASSPGLFSYNEQFF
>-|TRBJ2-5|TRBV4-3|-
TGCGCCAGCAGCCAAGATCTAGGGGTAGGACAAGAGACCCAGTACTTC
CASSQDLGVGQETQYF
>-|TRBJ2-7|TRBV19|TRBD2
TGTGCCAGTAGTACGCCCGCGGGGGGCGGCTACGAGCAGTACTTC
CASSTPAGGGYEQYF
>-|TRBJ2-2|TRBV2|TRBD2
TGTGCCAGCAGTGAAGAAGTAGCGGGAGTGTACGGGGAGCTGTTTTTT
CASSEEVAGVYGELFF
>-|TRBJ2-7|TRBV5-6|-
TGTGCCAGCAGCAAATGGACAGTTACCTACGAGCAGTACTTC
CASSKWTVTYEQYF
>-|TRBJ1-1|TRBV6-1|-
TGTGCCAGCAGTGATTTCGGGCGGGGGGGCACTGAAGCTTTCTTT
CASSDFGRGGTEAFF
>-|TRBJ2-7|TRBV11-2|TRBD1
TGTGCCAGCACGACAGGGGGCTACGAGCAGTACTTC
CASTTGGYEQYF
>-|TRBJ2-5|TRBV29-1|-
TGCAGCGTTGGAGGGATGGGGCAAGAGACCCAGTACTTC
CSVGGMGQETQYF
>once|TRBJ1-3|TRBV7-2|-
TGTGCCAGCAGCTTAGATGGGGGAGGGGGAAACACCATATATTTT
CASSLDGGGGNTIYF
>-|TRBJ2-7|TRBV5-8|TRBD2
TGTGCCAGCAGCCTAGGACTAGTAGGGGAGCAGTACTTC
CASSLGLVGEQYF
>once|TRBJ2-7|TRBV29-1|TRBD1
TGCAGCGTCGGACAGGGGGCTTTCTACGAGCAGTACTTC
CSVGQGAFYEQYF
>-|TRBJ2-1|TRBV2|TRBD1
TGTGCCAGCAGTGAAGAGGACAGGGGGATTATGAATGAGCAGTTCTTC
CASSEEDRGIMNEQFF
>-|TRBJ1-2|TRBV6-1|TRBD1
TGTGCCAGCAGGGCACAGGGGGCAGGATATGGCTACACCTTC
CASRAQGAGYGYTF
>once|TRBJ2-7|TRBV7-6|-
TGTGCCAGCAGCTCAGCGACAGGGAGGACCTACGAGCAGTACTTC
CASSSATGRTYEQYF
>-|TRBJ2-1|TRBV27|-
TGTGCCAGCAGTTTAGCGAGGGCCTACAATGAGCAGTTCTTC
CASSLARAYNEQFF
>-|TRBJ2-5|TRBV2|TRBD2
TGTGCCAGCAGGGGCGGGAGACAAGAGACCCAGTACTTC
CASRGGRQETQYF
>-|TRBJ1-5|TRBV4-1|-
TGCGCCAGCAGCCAAGTCCAGTTAAGCAATCAGCCCCAGCATTTT
CASSQVQLSNQPQHF
>-|TRBJ1-1|TRBV29-1|-
TGCAGCGTTGAACAGCGAGGTCAGCGCCAGTACACTGAAGCTTTCTTT
CSVEQRGQRQYTEAFF
>-|TRBJ1-5|TRBV27|-
TGTGCCAGCAGTTTTCTAGACAGCAATCAGCCCCAGCATTTT
CASSFLDSNQPQHF
>-|TRBJ2-2|TRBV5-3|-
TGTGCCAGAAGCTTGGGGCGTGAAACCGGGGAGCTGTTTTTT
CARSLGRETGELFF
>-|TRBJ2-7|TRBV2|-
TGTGCCAGCAGAGAGCAGGTGGCGGGACCCTACGAGCAGTACTTC
CASREQVAGPYEQYF
>-|TRBJ2-2|TRBV5-1|TRBD1
TGCGCCAGCAGCTCTCAGGGGGACACCGGGGAGCTGTTTTTT
CASSSQGDTGELFF
>many|TRBJ1-2|TRBV7-9|TRBD1
TGTGCCAGCAGCCACAGTAACTCGACAGGGAACTATGGCTACACCTTC
CASSHSNSTGNYGYTF
>-|TRBJ2-1|TRBV18|-
TGTGCCAGCGCAAGGGCGGCAGTCAATGAGCAGTTCTTC
CASARAAVNEQFF
>-|TRBJ2-1|TRBV13|-
TGTGCCAGCAGCTTAGGACTAGTTTATGAGCAGTTCTTC
CASSLGLVYEQFF
>-|TRBJ1-1|TRBV18|-
TGTGCCAGCTCACTATTAGCGGGGGACACTGAAGCTTTCTTT
CASSLLAGDTEAFF
>-|TRBJ2-1|TRBV18|TRBD2
TGTGCCAGCTCACCAAAGACTAGCGGGACTCTCAATGAGCAGTTCTTC
CASSPKTSGTLNEQFF
>-|TRBJ1-4|TRBV7-6|-
TGTGCCAGCAGCCTGGACGGCCTTAATGAAAAACTGTTTTTT
CASSLDGLNEKLFF
>-|TRBJ2-2|TRBV7-8|-
TGTGCCAGCAGCTGGGCCCCCGGGGAGCTGTTTTTT
CASSWAPGELFF
>-|TRBJ1-2|TRBV7-9|-
TGTGCCAGCAGCTTAGGAGAGGCATCTTATGGCTACACCTTC
CASSLGEASYGYTF
>-|TRBJ2-7|TRBV27|-
TGTGCCAGCAGTTTAGCGGGTCCTTACTACGAGCAGTACTTC
CASSLAGPYYEQYF